Sequencing of this TCR beta chain was carried out in a study of blood T cells in healthy people across ages. Each donor was a healthy Caucasian individual from Russia, aged roughly 6 to 100. Isolation of PBMCs gave at least 6.5 million cells per sample. Each sample yielded at least 5.5 micrograms of PBMC total RNA. CDR3 length equals 14 residues. The germline V gene has CDR1 LGHNA and CDR2 YNFKEQ. The ends were cut back, 0 bases at V and 0 bases at J, with 5 bases in the middle. A second PCR, run for roughly 7 to 12 cycles, used a sample-barcoded 5' primer plus a J-beta primer mix. In TCRdb, the 5' RACE reads were re-called with MiXCR into one record per CDR3 protein. This table has roughly 800,000 distinct CDR3 sequences, 55% to 70% appearing once.

Specimen: blood. This sequence joins TRBV4-2 and TRBJ2-5; D uncertain. This TCR derives from a man younger than 45 in good health. The CDR3 loop is CASSQERNQETQYF. The CDR3 region has the DNA TGTGCCAGCAGCCAAGAACGTAACCAAGAGACCCAGTACTTC.